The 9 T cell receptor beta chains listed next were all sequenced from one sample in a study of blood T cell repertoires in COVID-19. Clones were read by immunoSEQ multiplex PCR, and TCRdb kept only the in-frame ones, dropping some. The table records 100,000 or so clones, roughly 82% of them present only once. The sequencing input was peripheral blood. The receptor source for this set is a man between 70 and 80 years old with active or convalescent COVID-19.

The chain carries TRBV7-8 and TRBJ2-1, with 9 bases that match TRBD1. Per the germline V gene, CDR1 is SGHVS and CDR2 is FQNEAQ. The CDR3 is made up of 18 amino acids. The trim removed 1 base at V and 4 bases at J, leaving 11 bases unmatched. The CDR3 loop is CASSLGGTGLGFYNEQFF. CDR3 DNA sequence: TGTGCCAGCAGCTTAGGCGGGACAGGGTTAGGGTTTTACAATGAGCAGTTCTTC.

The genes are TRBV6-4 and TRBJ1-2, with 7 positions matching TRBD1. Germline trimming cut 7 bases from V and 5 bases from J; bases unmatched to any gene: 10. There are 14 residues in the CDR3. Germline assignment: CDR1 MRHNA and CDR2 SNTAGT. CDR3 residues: CASTRETGKYGYTF. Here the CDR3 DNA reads TGTGCCAGCACCAGAGAGACAGGGAAGTATGGCTACACCTTC.

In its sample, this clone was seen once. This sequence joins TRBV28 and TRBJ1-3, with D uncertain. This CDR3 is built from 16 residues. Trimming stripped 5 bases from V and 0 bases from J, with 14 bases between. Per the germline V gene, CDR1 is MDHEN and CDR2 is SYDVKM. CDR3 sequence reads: CASSVPSRGSGNTIYF. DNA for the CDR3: TGTGCCAGCAGTGTTCCGTCGCGGGGCTCTGGAAACACCATATATTTT. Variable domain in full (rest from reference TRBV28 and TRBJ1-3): DVKVTQSSRYLVKRTGEKVFLECVQDMDHENMFWYRQDPGLGLRLIYFSYDVKMKEKGDIPEGYSVSREKKERFSLILESASTNQTSMYLCASSVPSRGSGNTIYFGEGSWLTVV.

The CDR3 is CASSQDVRTGGAPNTEAFF. The CDR3 DNA is TGTGCCAGCAGCCAAGATGTGAGGACAGGGGGAGCCCCGAACACTGAAGCTTTCTTT. The V gene is TRBV4-2, the J gene TRBJ1-1, with 10 bases matching TRBD1. CDR3 size: 19 residues. Germline V gene lookup returns CDR1 LGHNA and CDR2 YNFKEQ. The J segment lost 1 base and the V segment lost 0 bases, leaving 11 bases of the junction unmatched.

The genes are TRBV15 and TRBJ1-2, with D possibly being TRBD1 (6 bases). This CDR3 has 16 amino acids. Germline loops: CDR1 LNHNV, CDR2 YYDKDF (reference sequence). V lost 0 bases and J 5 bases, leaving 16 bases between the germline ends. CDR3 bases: TGTGCCACCAGCAGAGATTTTGGAGCAGGGACATATGGCTACACCTTC. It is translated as CATSRDFGAGTYGYTF.

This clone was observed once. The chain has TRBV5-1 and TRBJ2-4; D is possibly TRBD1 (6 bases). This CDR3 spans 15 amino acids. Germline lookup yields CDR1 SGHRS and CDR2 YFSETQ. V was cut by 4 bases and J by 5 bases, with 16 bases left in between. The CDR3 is CASSPVGGRENIQYF. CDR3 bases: TGCGCCAGCAGCCCCGTTGGGGGCCGGGAAAACATTCAGTACTTC.

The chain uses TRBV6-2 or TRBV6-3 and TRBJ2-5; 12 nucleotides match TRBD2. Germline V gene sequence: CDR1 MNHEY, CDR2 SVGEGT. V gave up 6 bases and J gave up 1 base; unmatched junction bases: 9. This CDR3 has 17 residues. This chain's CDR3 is CASSRLAGAGLQETQYF. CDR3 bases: TGTGCCAGCAGCCGACTAGCGGGGGCAGGGCTCCAAGAGACCCAGTACTTC.

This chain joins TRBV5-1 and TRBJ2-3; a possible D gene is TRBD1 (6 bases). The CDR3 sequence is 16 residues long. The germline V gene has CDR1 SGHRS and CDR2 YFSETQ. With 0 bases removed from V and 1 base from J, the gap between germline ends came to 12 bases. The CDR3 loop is CASSLARGRGTDTQYF. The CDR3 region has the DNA TGCGCCAGCAGCTTGGCCAGGGGCAGAGGCACAGATACGCAGTATTTT.

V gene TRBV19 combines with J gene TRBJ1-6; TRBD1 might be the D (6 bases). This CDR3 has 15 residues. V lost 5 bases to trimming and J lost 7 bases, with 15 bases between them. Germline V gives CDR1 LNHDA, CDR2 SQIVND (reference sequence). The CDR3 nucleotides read TGTGCCAGTAGTCCCTACGGGACATCAAATTCACCCCTCCACTTT. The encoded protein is CASSPYGTSNSPLHF.